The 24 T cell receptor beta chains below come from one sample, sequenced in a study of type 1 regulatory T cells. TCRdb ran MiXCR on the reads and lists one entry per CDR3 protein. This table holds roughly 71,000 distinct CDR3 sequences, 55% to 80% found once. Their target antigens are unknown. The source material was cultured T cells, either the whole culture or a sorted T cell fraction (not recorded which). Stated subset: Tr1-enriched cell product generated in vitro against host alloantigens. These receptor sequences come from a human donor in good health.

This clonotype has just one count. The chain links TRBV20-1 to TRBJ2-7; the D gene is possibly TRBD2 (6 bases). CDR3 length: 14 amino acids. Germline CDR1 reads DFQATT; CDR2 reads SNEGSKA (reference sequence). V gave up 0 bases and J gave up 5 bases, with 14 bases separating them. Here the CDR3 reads CSARDLRGNDEQYF. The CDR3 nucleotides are TGCAGTGCTAGAGATCTGCGGGGAAACGACGAGCAGTACTTC.

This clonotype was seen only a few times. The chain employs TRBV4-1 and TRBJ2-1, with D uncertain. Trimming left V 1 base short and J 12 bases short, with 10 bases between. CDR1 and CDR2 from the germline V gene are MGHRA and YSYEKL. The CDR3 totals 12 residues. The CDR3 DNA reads TGCGCCAGCAGCCAAGTAGGGATCGGGCAGTTCTTC. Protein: CASSQVGIGQFF.

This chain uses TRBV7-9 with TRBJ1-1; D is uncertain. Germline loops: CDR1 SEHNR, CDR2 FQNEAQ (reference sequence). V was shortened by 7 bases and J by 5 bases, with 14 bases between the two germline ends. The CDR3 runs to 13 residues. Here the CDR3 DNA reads TGTGCCAGCATTCGAACCTCCGGGACTGAAGCTTTCTTT. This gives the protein CASIRTSGTEAFF.

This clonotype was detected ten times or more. The CDR3 region has the DNA TGCAGCGTTGGGACGGGGAACACTGAAGCTTTCTTT. Translated: CSVGTGNTEAFF. This chain connects TRBV29-1 to TRBJ1-1, with no clear D. Trimming cost V 4 bases and J 1 base, with 7 bases left between them. The CDR3 extends over 12 amino acids. The germline CDR1 and CDR2 sequences are SQVTM and ANQGSEA.

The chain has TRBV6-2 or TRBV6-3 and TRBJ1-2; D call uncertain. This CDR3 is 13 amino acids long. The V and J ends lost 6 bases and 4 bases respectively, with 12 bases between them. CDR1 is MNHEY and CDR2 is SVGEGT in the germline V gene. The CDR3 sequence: CASRLDGLYGYTF. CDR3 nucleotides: TGTGCCAGCAGACTGGACGGCCTCTATGGCTACACCTTC.

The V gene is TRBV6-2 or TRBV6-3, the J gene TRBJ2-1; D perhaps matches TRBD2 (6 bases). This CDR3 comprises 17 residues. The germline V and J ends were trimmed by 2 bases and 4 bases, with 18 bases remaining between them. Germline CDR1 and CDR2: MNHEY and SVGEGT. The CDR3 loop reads CASSYLRSGYLYNEQFF. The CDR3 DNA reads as TGTGCCAGCAGTTACCTCCGGAGCGGGTACCTATACAATGAGCAGTTCTTC.

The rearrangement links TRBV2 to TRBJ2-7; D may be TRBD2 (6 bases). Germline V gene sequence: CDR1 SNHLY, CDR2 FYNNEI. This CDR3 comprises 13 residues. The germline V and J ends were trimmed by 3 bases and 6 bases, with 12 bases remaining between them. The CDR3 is CASSEGLNGEQYF. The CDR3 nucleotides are TGTGCCAGCAGTGAGGGACTTAACGGCGAGCAGTACTTC.

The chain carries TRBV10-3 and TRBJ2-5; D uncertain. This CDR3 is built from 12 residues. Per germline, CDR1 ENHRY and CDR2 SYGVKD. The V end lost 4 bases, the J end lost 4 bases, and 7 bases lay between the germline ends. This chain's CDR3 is CAISASSETQYF. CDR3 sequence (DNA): TGTGCCATCAGTGCTTCTTCAGAGACCCAGTACTTC.

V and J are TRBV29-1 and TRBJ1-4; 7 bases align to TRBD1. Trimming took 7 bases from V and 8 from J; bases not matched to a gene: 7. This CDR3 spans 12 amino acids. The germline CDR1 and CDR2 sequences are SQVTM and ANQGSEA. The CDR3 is CSASGTEEKLFF. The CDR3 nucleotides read TGCAGCGCCTCCGGGACAGAAGAAAAACTGTTTTTT.

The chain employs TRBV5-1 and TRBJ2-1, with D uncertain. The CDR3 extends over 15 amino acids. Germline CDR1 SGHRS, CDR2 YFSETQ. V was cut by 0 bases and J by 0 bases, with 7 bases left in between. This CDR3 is CASSLGEDSYNEQFF. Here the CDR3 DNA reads TGCGCCAGCAGCTTGGGGGAAGACTCCTACAATGAGCAGTTCTTC.

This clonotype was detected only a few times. This chain's CDR3 is CASSFTGSLGELFF. The CDR3 region has the DNA TGCGCCAGCAGCTTTACAGGGTCACTCGGGGAGCTGTTTTTT. The chain links TRBV5-1 to TRBJ2-2; the D gene is possibly TRBD1 (6 bases). The CDR3 runs to 14 residues. Germline V gene lookup returns CDR1 SGHRS and CDR2 YFSETQ. Trimming shortened V by 2 bases and J by 7 bases, and 12 bases separated the two germline ends.

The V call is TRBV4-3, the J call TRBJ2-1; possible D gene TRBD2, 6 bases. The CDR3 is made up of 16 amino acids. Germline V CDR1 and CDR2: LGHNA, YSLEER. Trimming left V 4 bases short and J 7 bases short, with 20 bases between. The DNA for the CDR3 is TGCGCCAGCAGCCTCGGACTATCGGTATATTCTAATGAGCAGTTCTTC. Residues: CASSLGLSVYSNEQFF.

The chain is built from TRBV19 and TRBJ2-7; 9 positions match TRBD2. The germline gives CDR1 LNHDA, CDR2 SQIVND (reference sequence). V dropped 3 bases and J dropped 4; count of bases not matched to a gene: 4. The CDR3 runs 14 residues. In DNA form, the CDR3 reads TGTGCCAGTAGTATCGTAGCGGGAGTGTACGAGCAGTACTTC. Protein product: CASSIVAGVYEQYF.

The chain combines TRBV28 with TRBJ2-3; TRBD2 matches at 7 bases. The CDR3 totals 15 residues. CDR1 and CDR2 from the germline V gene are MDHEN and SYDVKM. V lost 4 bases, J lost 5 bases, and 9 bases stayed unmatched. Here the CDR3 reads CASSSPSGEGDTQYF. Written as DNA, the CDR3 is TGTGCCAGCAGTTCCCCGAGCGGGGAGGGAGATACGCAGTATTTT.

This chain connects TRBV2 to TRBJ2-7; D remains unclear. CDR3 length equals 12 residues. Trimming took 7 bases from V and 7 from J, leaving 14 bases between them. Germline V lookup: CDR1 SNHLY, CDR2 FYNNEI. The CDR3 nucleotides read TGTGCCAGCACCGTCGAAATGGGGGAGCAGTACTTC. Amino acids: CASTVEMGEQYF. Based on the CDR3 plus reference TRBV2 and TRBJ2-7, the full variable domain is EPEVTQTPSHQVTQMGQEVILRCVPISNHLYFYWYRQILGQKVEFLVSFYNNEISEKSEIFDDQFSVERPDGSNFTLKIRSTKLEDSAMYFCASTVEMGEQYFGPGTRLTVT.

The CDR3 bases are TGTGCCAGCAGCTTAACGGTGGGGAGGAACACCGGGGAGCTGTTTTTT. This translates into CASSLTVGRNTGELFF. The chain couples TRBV7-3 to TRBJ2-2; a weak D match, TRBD2 (5 bases). This CDR3 is 16 amino acids long. Between the trimmed V and J ends, which lost 0 bases and 1 base, there was a span of 9 bases. Looked up from germline, CDR1 is SGHTA and CDR2 is FQGTGA.

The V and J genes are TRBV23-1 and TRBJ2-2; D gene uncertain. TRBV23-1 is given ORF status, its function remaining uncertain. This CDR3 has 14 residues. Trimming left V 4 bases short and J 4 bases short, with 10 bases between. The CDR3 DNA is TGCGCCAGCAGTCGGAGTACCCCCACCGGGGAGCTGTTTTTT. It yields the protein CASSRSTPTGELFF.

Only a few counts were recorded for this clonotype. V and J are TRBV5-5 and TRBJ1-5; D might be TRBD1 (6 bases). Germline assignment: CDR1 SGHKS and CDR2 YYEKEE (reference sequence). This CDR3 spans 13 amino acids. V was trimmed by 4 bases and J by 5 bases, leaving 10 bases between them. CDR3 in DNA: TGTGCCAGCAGCCTCCCAGGGGATCAGCCCCAGCATTTT. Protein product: CASSLPGDQPQHF.

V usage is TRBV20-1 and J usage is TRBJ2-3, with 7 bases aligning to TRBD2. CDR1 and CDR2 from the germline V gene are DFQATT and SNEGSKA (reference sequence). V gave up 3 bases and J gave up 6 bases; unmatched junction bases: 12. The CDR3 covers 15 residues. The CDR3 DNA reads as TGCAGTGCTAGCCCCCTTCTAGCGGACGGGGATACGCAGTATTTT. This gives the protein CSASPLLADGDTQYF.

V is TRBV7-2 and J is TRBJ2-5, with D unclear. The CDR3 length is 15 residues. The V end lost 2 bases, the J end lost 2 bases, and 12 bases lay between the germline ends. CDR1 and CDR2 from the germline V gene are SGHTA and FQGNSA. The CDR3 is CASSLSARAQETQYF. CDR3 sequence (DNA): TGTGCCAGCAGCTTAAGCGCACGAGCTCAAGAGACCCAGTACTTC.

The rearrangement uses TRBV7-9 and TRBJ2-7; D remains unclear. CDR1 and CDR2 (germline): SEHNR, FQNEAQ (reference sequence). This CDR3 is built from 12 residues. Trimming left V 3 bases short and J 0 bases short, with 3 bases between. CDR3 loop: CASSFTSYEQYF. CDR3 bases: TGTGCCAGCAGCTTCACCTCCTACGAGCAGTACTTC. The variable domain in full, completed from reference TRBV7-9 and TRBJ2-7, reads DTGVSQNPRHKITKRGQNVTFRCDPISEHNRLYWYRQTLGQGPEFLTYFQNEAQLEKSRLLSDRFSAERPKGSFSTLEIQRTEQGDSAMYLCASSFTSYEQYFGPGTRLTVT.

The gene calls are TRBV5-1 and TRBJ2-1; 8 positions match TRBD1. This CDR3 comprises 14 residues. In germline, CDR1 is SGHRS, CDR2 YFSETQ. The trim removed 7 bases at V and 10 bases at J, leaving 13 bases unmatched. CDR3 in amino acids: CASALGTGNIEQFF. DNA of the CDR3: TGCGCCAGCGCCCTCGGGACAGGCAATATCGAGCAGTTCTTC. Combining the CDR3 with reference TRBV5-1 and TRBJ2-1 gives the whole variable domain KAGVTQTPRYLIKTRGQQVTLSCSPISGHRSVSWYQQTPGQGLQFLFEYFSETQRNKGNFPGRFSGRQFSNSRSEMNVSTLELGDSALYLCASALGTGNIEQFFGPGTRLTVL.

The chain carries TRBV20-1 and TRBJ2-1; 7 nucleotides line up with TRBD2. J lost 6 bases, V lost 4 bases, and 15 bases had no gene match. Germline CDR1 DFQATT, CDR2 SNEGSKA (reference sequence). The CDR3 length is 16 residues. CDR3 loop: CSANKPGLLVTNEQFF. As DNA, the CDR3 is TGCAGTGCTAACAAGCCGGGACTACTTGTCACCAATGAGCAGTTCTTC.

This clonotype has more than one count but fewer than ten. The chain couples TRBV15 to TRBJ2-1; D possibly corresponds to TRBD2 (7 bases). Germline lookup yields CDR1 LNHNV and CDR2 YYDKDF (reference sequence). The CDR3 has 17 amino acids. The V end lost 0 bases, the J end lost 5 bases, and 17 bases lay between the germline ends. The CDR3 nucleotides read TGTGCCACCAGCAGAGATGGGGGGCTAGCGGTGGACAATGAGCAGTTCTTC. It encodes CATSRDGGLAVDNEQFF.